The rows below give T cell receptor beta chains drawn from one sample of a study of shared clonotypes between healthy human individuals. Clones were read by immunoSEQ multiplex PCR, and TCRdb kept only the in-frame ones, dropping some. The sample contains about 490,000 clones, around 80% of which appear only once. Sequenced material: PBMCs. The receptors were sampled from a woman aged 40 to 50 in good health. Some clones in this sample may be carry-over from other donors' samples. CDR3s include the opening cysteine and the closing phenylalanine or tryptophan. The D gene is left open where the match is weak. Expanded clones are given a class, and other clones once, few, many or no size at all.

abundance: .
v_gene: TRBV6-5
j_gene: TRBJ1-5
d_gene: .
CDR3nt: TGTGCCAGTGGGCAGGCGGGGAGCAATCAGCCCCAGCATTTT
CDR3aa: CASGQAGSNQPQHF

abundance: .
v_gene: TRBV5-6
j_gene: TRBJ1-1
d_gene: .
CDR3nt: TGTGCCAGCAGCTTTCGAGGGGGGAACACTGAAGCTTTCTTT
CDR3aa: CASSFRGGNTEAFF

abundance: .
v_gene: TRBV7-9
j_gene: TRBJ2-1
d_gene: .
CDR3nt: TGTGCCAGCAGCTTACCGCGGAGCTCCTACAATGAGCAGTTCTTC
CDR3aa: CASSLPRSSYNEQFF

abundance: .
v_gene: TRBV27
j_gene: TRBJ2-7
d_gene: .
CDR3nt: TGTGCCAGCAAACCGGGACAGCGGAGCGGGGAGCAGTACTTC
CDR3aa: CASKPGQRSGEQYF

abundance: .
v_gene: TRBV5-1
j_gene: TRBJ2-3
d_gene: .
CDR3nt: TGCGCCAGCAGCTCCCAGGGGGATACGCAGTATTTT
CDR3aa: CASSSQGDTQYF

abundance: .
v_gene: TRBV6-5
j_gene: TRBJ2-1
d_gene: .
CDR3nt: TGTGCCAGCAGTTACGAGGGGGGGCAGTTCTTC
CDR3aa: CASSYEGGQFF

abundance: .
v_gene: TRBV6-6
j_gene: TRBJ2-7
d_gene: TRBD2
CDR3nt: TGTGCCAGCAGTTTTAAGCGGGAGCATGCCTACGAGCAGTACTTC
CDR3aa: CASSFKREHAYEQYF

abundance: .
v_gene: TRBV19
j_gene: TRBJ2-3
d_gene: TRBD2
CDR3nt: TGTGCCAGTAAGGTACTAGCGGGAGGGCCGGGTGATACGCAGTATTTT
CDR3aa: CASKVLAGGPGDTQYF

abundance: many
v_gene: TRBV27
j_gene: TRBJ2-7
d_gene: .
CDR3nt: TGTGCCAGCATCCGATACCTTGGGTTCCACGGCGAGCAGTACTTC
CDR3aa: CASIRYLGFHGEQYF

abundance: once
v_gene: TRBV7-2
j_gene: TRBJ1-2
d_gene: .
CDR3nt: TGTGCCAGCAGCTTGACAGCCGTCGCGGGTGGCTACACCTTC
CDR3aa: CASSLTAVAGGYTF

abundance: few
v_gene: TRBV7-3
j_gene: TRBJ1-3
d_gene: .
CDR3nt: TGTGCCAGCAGCTTAGGCCAGGTCTCAGCTGGAAACACCATATATTTT
CDR3aa: CASSLGQVSAGNTIYF

abundance: .
v_gene: TRBV25-1
j_gene: TRBJ1-1
d_gene: .
CDR3nt: TGTGCCAGCAGTGAATATTTCTCCTCTGAAGCTTTCTTT
CDR3aa: CASSEYFSSEAFF

abundance: .
v_gene: TRBV19
j_gene: TRBJ2-1
d_gene: TRBD1
CDR3nt: TGTGCCACCACCCGCCAGGGGGTGTACAATGAGCAGTTCTTC
CDR3aa: CATTRQGVYNEQFF

abundance: .
v_gene: TRBV6-1
j_gene: TRBJ2-5
d_gene: TRBD1
CDR3nt: TGTGCCAGCAGTCCAGACAGGGAAGAGACCCAGTACTTC
CDR3aa: CASSPDREETQYF

abundance: few
v_gene: TRBV7-3
j_gene: TRBJ1-2
d_gene: .
CDR3nt: TGTGCCAGCAGCTTAACGGGGGACTATGGCTACACCTTC
CDR3aa: CASSLTGDYGYTF

abundance: .
v_gene: TRBV11-3
j_gene: TRBJ1-5
d_gene: .
CDR3nt: TGTGCCACCTACCCGGGGCCCCAGCATTTT
CDR3aa: CATYPGPQHF